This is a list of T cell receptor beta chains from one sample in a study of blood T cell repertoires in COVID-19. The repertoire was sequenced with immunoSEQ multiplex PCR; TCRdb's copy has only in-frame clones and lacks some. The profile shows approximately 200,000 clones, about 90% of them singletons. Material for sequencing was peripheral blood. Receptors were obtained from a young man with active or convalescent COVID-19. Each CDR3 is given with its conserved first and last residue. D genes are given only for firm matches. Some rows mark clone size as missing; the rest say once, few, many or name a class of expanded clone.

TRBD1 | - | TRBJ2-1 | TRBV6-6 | CASSYTGQGSGEQFF | TGTGCCAGCAGTTACACGGGACAGGGGTCAGGTGAGCAGTTCTTC
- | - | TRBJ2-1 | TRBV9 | CASSVEFGERTYNEQFF | TGTGCCAGCAGCGTAGAATTTGGGGAGAGAACCTACAATGAGCAGTTCTTC
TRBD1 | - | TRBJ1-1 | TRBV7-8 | CASSDVRRTGGNTEAFF | TGTGCCAGCAGCGACGTTAGACGGACAGGGGGGAACACTGAAGCTTTCTTT
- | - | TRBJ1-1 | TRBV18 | CASSGLSGGEAFF | TGTGCCAGCTCTGGCCTCTCTGGCGGTGAAGCTTTCTTT
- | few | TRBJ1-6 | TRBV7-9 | CASSFQQGESSYNSPLHF | TGTGCCAGCAGCTTCCAACAGGGAGAAAGCTCCTATAATTCACCCCTCCACTTT
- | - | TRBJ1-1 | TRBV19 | CASSFGEGNTEAFF | TGTGCCAGTAGTTTCGGGGAGGGGAACACTGAAGCTTTCTTT
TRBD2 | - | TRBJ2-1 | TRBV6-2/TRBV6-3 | CASSTSGTHNEQFF | TGTGCCAGCAGTACTAGCGGGACCCACAATGAGCAGTTCTTC
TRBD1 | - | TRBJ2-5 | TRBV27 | CASSPDRGAETQYF | TGTGCCAGCAGTCCCGACAGGGGTGCAGAGACCCAGTACTTC
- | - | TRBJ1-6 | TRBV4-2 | CASSLNGQQLPLHF | TGTGCCAGCAGCCTGAACGGACAGCAGTTACCCCTCCACTTT
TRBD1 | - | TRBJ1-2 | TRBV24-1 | CATSERTGNYGYTF | TGTGCCACCAGTGAACGGACAGGGAACTATGGCTACACCTTC
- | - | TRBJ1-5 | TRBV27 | CASSLYESQPQHF | TGTGCCAGCAGTTTATATGAGAGTCAGCCCCAGCATTTT
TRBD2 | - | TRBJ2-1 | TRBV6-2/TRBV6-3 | CASSTVLSGRTYNEQFF | TGTGCCAGCAGTACGGTCCTTAGCGGGAGGACCTACAATGAGCAGTTCTTC
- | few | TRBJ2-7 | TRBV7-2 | CASSLQGYEQYF | TGTGCCAGCAGCTTACAGGGCTACGAGCAGTACTTC
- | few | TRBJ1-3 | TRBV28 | CATTGSGNTIYF | TGTGCCACTACGGGGTCTGGAAACACCATATATTTT
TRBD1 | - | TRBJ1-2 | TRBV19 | CASARTGVTNYGYTF | TGTGCCAGTGCCCGAACAGGGGTTACTAACTATGGCTACACCTTC
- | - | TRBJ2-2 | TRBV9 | CASSVSSGPNTGELFF | TGTGCCAGCAGCGTAAGCAGCGGCCCGAACACCGGGGAGCTGTTTTTT
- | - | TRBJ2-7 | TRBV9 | CASSVAAGSYEQYF | TGTGCCAGCAGCGTAGCGGCAGGGTCCTACGAGCAGTACTTC
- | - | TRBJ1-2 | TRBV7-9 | CASSSPEAFGYGYTF | TGTGCCAGCAGCTCCCCCGAGGCTTTTGGCTATGGCTACACCTTC
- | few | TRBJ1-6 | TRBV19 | CASSSEGYHNSPLHF | TGTGCCAGTAGTTCAGAGGGCTACCATAATTCACCCCTCCACTTT
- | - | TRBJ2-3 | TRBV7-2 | CASSLDVWGGTDTQYF | TGTGCCAGCAGCTTAGATGTCTGGGGAGGCACAGATACGCAGTATTTT
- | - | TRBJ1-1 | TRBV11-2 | CASSLGAGRDTEAFF | TGTGCCAGCAGCTTGGGGGCAGGGAGGGACACTGAAGCTTTCTTT
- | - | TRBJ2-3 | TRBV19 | CASRRQDTGTQYF | TGTGCCAGTAGGCGTCAGGACACAGGTACGCAGTATTTT
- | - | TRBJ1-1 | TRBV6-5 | CASSYSIGGGLAEAFF | TGTGCCAGCAGTTACTCGATTGGGGGGGGTTTGGCTGAAGCTTTCTTT
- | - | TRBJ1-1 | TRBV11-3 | CASSLIAITEAFF | TGTGCCAGCAGCCTCATCGCGATCACTGAAGCTTTCTTT
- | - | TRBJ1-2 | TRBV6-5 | CASSNKQGLYGYTF | TGTGCCAGCAGCAATAAACAGGGTCTTTATGGCTACACCTTC
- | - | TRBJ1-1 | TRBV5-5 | CASSLEGGLNTEAFF | TGTGCCAGCAGCTTGGAGGGAGGACTGAACACTGAAGCTTTCTTT
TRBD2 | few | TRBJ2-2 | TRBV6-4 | CASSGLAGESTGELFF | TGTGCCAGCAGTGGGCTAGCGGGAGAAAGCACCGGGGAGCTGTTTTTT
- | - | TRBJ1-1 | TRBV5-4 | CASSSYRLEAFF | TGTGCCAGCAGCTCCTACAGGTTAGAAGCTTTCTTT
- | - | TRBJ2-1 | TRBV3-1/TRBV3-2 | CASSNTGSDNEQFF | TGTGCCAGCAGCAATACAGGGTCCGACAATGAGCAGTTCTTC
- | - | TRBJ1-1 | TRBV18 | CASSPERNTEAFF | TGTGCCAGCTCACCAGAGAGGAACACTGAAGCTTTCTTT
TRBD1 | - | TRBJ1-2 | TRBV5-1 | CASSTGDRGAGRKDYTF | TGCGCCAGCAGCACAGGGGACAGGGGGGCAGGTCGTAAAGACTACACCTTC
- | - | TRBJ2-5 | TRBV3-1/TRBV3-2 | CASSQGLGETQYF | TGTGCCAGCAGCCAAGGACTTGGAGAGACCCAGTACTTC
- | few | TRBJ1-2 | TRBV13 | CASSFVSGDYGYTF | TGTGCCAGCAGCTTCGTCTCAGGGGACTATGGCTACACCTTC
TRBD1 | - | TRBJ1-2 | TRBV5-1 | CASSLEGDRARHYGYTF | TGCGCCAGCAGCTTGGAAGGCGACAGGGCCCGGCACTATGGCTACACCTTC
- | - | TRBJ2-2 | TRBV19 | CASSSRVAGELFF | TGTGCCAGTAGTAGCAGGGTCGCCGGGGAGCTGTTTTTT